The rows below give T cell receptor beta chains drawn from one sample of a study of glioma-infiltrating T cells. TCRdb re-derived calls from the multiplex PCR reads in MiXCR, one entry per CDR3 protein. The sample records more than 100,000 distinct CDR3 sequences, roughly 30% being singletons. Sequencing was done on a sample of glioma tissue, nonneoplastic brain tissue, or PBMCs (not recorded which). These receptors all come from a human donor with low-grade glioma or glioblastoma, undergoing nonglioma brain surgery, or in good health (not recorded which). Both conserved end residues are part of each CDR3. Each record gives: J gene, clone size, D gene, V gene, CDR3 protein, CDR3 DNA. The D gene is left open where the match is weak. Clone sizes are given selectively: once, few, many, or a class where the clone is expanded.

>TRBJ1-5|NA|NA|TRBV12-3/TRBV12-4
CASALQGGNNQPQHF
TGTGCCAGCGCCCTACAGGGAGGGAACAATCAGCCCCAGCATTTT
>TRBJ1-2|many|TRBD1|TRBV11-2
CASSLITGGNYGYTF
TGTGCCAGCAGCTTAATAACAGGGGGCAACTATGGCTACACCTTC
>TRBJ2-3|many|TRBD1|TRBV20-1
CSAGKQGATSTDTQYF
TGCAGTGCTGGAAAACAGGGGGCCACTTCCACAGATACGCAGTATTTT
>TRBJ1-2|NA|NA|TRBV6-2/TRBV6-3
CVSSYIEGQGGYTF
TGTGTTAGCAGTTACATCGAGGGGCAGGGTGGCTACACCTTC
>TRBJ2-3|NA|TRBD2|TRBV7-6
CASSPSYVEAGVSDTQYF
TGTGCCAGCAGCCCCTCGTACGTCGAAGCGGGGGTATCGGATACGCAGTATTTT
>TRBJ1-5|NA|NA|TRBV2
CASSADRLSNQPQHF
TGTGCCAGCAGCGCGGACAGACTTAGCAATCAGCCCCAGCATTTT
>TRBJ1-3|few|NA|TRBV6-5
CASSYSRFGNTIYF
TGTGCCAGCAGTTACTCGAGGTTTGGAAACACCATATATTTT
>TRBJ1-1|many|NA|TRBV11-2
CASSLALGRTTEAFF
TGTGCCAGCAGCTTAGCTCTGGGAAGGACCACTGAAGCTTTCTTT
>TRBJ2-1|many|NA|TRBV27
CASSFSGGTGQFF
TGTGCCAGCAGTTTCTCCGGGGGTACCGGGCAGTTCTTC
>TRBJ2-5|many|NA|TRBV20-1
CSASIRWETQYF
TGCAGTGCTAGTATACGTTGGGAGACCCAGTACTTC
>TRBJ2-7|few|NA|TRBV7-9
CASSLVPAGSYEQYF
TGTGCCAGCAGCTTAGTTCCGGCAGGGTCCTACGAGCAGTACTTC
>TRBJ2-5|NA|NA|TRBV18
CASSKGLQRETQYF
TGTGCCAGCTCCAAGGGGCTTCAACGGGAGACCCAGTACTTC
>TRBJ2-7|many|TRBD1|TRBV20-1
CSARSGQGVGEQYF
TGCAGTGCCCGATCGGGGCAGGGGGTGGGCGAGCAGTACTTC
>TRBJ2-3|many|TRBD2|TRBV15
CATSWGGTDTQYF
TGTGCCACCTCATGGGGGGGGACAGATACGCAGTATTTT
>TRBJ1-1|few|TRBD1|TRBV20-1
CSARGTGTGRSMNTEAFF
TGCAGTGCTAGAGGGACAGGGACAGGGCGGAGCATGAACACTGAAGCTTTCTTT
>TRBJ2-3|many|NA|TRBV28
CATERSADTQYF
TGTGCCACCGAAAGGTCCGCAGATACGCAGTATTTT
>TRBJ1-6|many|NA|TRBV7-6
CASSLEGGSPLHF
TGTGCCAGCAGCTTGGAAGGCGGTTCACCCCTCCACTTT
>TRBJ2-1|many|NA|TRBV15
CATSRDLGRLFNEQFF
TGTGCCACCAGCAGAGACCTGGGGCGTCTTTTCAATGAGCAGTTCTTC
>TRBJ1-5|NA|TRBD1|TRBV11-2
CASSLGGTGPYSNQPQHF
TGTGCCAGCAGCTTAGGCGGGACAGGACCATATAGCAATCAGCCCCAGCATTTT
>TRBJ2-3|few|NA|TRBV2
CASPAGLVSTDTQYF
TGTGCCAGCCCGGCAGGACTTGTCAGCACAGATACGCAGTATTTT
>TRBJ1-1|NA|TRBD1|TRBV10-3
CAISEPQGRIPEAFF
TGTGCCATCAGTGAGCCACAGGGGCGAATACCTGAAGCTTTCTTT
>TRBJ1-2|few|NA|TRBV7-9
CASSPGQPQGDGYTF
TGTGCCAGCAGCCCCGGACAACCTCAGGGCGATGGCTACACCTTC
>TRBJ1-1|NA|NA|TRBV7-3
CAISPHDIPNTEAFF
TGTGCCATCAGCCCGCATGACATACCGAACACTGAAGCTTTCTTT
>TRBJ1-5|NA|TRBD1|TRBV18
CASSPSQGGNQPQHF
TGTGCCAGCTCACCATCTCAGGGGGGGAATCAGCCCCAGCATTTT
>TRBJ2-1|few|TRBD1|TRBV29-1
CSALDRGHHNEQFF
TGCAGCGCCTTAGACAGGGGACATCATAATGAGCAGTTCTTC
>TRBJ2-2|NA|NA|TRBV19
CASTTQGGGTGELFF
TGTGCCAGTACCACGCAGGGAGGGGGAACCGGGGAGCTGTTTTTT
>TRBJ1-5|many|NA|TRBV7-2
CASSFGYQPQHF
TGTGCCAGCAGCTTTGGATATCAGCCCCAGCATTTT
>TRBJ1-6|many|NA|TRBV2
CASTPSGASPLHF
TGTGCCAGCACCCCCTCTGGGGCTTCACCCCTCCACTTT
>TRBJ1-5|NA|NA|TRBV25-1
CASSDWGNQPQNF
TGTGCCAGCAGTGACTGGGGAAATCAGCCCCAGAATTTT
>TRBJ2-3|many|NA|TRBV19
CASTTSPKGTDTQYF
TGTGCCAGTACGACTTCTCCTAAAGGCACAGATACGCAGTATTTT
>TRBJ1-2|few|NA|TRBV19
CASTIGRGSNYGYTF
TGTGCCAGTACGATCGGACGAGGGTCTAACTATGGCTACACCTTC
>TRBJ1-1|many|TRBD1|TRBV7-2
CAWQGGLKNTEAFF
TGTGCCTGGCAGGGGGGGCTCAAGAACACTGAAGCTTTCTTT
>TRBJ1-4|few|TRBD1|TRBV7-2
CASSPGGVREKLFF
TGTGCCAGCAGTCCAGGGGGGGTCCGGGAAAAACTGTTTTTT
>TRBJ2-7|many|NA|TRBV28
CASRGTYEQYF
TGTGCCAGTCGGGGCACCTACGAGCAGTACTTC
>TRBJ1-2|few|NA|TRBV19
CASRDRDADGYTF
TGTGCCAGTAGAGACCGGGACGCGGATGGCTACACCTTC
>TRBJ2-1|many|TRBD2|TRBV7-6
CASSLGLAGGAYNEQFF
TGTGCCAGCAGCTTAGGACTAGCGGGGGGAGCCTACAATGAGCAGTTCTTC
>TRBJ1-1|many|NA|TRBV11-2
CASSLQGLNTEAFF
TGTGCCAGCAGCCTCCAGGGATTGAACACTGAAGCTTTCTTT
>TRBJ1-5|many|NA|TRBV27
CASSLSQNQPQHF
TGTGCCAGCAGTTTATCACAAAATCAGCCCCAGCATTTT
>TRBJ2-1|many|TRBD2|TRBV6-1
CASSPGTSRSYNEQFF
TGTGCCAGCAGTCCCGGGACTAGCCGATCCTACAATGAGCAGTTCTTC
>TRBJ2-5|NA|NA|TRBV19
CASRSGTQRGTQYF
TGTGCCAGTAGAAGCGGGACACAGAGGGGGACCCAGTACTTC
>TRBJ1-5|NA|TRBD1|TRBV29-1
CSVLTGGQAGQPQHF
TGCAGCGTCCTAACCGGCGGACAGGCAGGTCAGCCCCAGCATTTT
>TRBJ1-1|NA|NA|TRBV6-5
CAFHLNTEAFF
TGTGCCTTTCATCTGAATACTGAAGCTTTCTTT
>TRBJ2-7|many|NA|TRBV28
CASSLASYTNEQYF
TGTGCCAGCAGTCTAGCTTCCTACACCAACGAGCAGTACTTC
>TRBJ2-3|many|NA|TRBV6-6
CASSYGPSSTDTQYF
TGTGCCAGCAGTTACGGACCTTCTAGCACAGATACGCAGTATTTT
>TRBJ1-1|many|NA|TRBV6-1
CASSSGNPGGTEAFF
TGTGCCAGCAGTTCCGGTAACCCTGGGGGGACTGAAGCTTTCTTT
>TRBJ2-5|many|NA|TRBV3-1
CASRRDYQETQYF
TGTGCCAGCCGACGGGACTACCAAGAGACCCAGTACTTC
>TRBJ2-7|NA|TRBD1|TRBV7-2
CASSLLTLGQATYEQYF
TGTGCCAGCAGCCTCCTAACCCTGGGACAGGCTACCTACGAGCAGTACTTC
>TRBJ2-5|many|NA|TRBV28
CASSSGPETQYF
TGTGCCAGCAGTTCCGGACCGGAGACCCAGTACTTC
>TRBJ1-1|many|NA|TRBV4-2
CASSQDLWRNTEAFF
TGTGCCAGCAGCCAAGATCTTTGGAGGAACACTGAAGCTTTCTTT
>TRBJ2-1|many|NA|TRBV6-1
CASRTPLGRYYNEQFF
TGTGCCAGCAGGACCCCACTAGGGAGGTACTACAATGAGCAGTTCTTC
>TRBJ2-3|few|NA|TRBV9
CASSVGGGGSDTQYF
TGTGCCAGCAGCGTAGGAGGGGGGGGTTCAGATACGCAGTATTTT
>TRBJ1-4|NA|TRBD1|TRBV29-1
CSVVPGQGDEKLFF
TGCAGCGTTGTACCGGGACAGGGGGATGAAAAACTGTTTTTT
>TRBJ2-7|many|NA|TRBV16
CASSPKDSYEQYF
TGTGCCAGCAGCCCCAAGGACAGCTACGAGCAGTACTTC
>TRBJ2-7|many|TRBD2|TRBV20-1
CSATDSGGREQYF
TGCAGTGCAACGGACAGCGGGGGCCGGGAGCAGTACTTC